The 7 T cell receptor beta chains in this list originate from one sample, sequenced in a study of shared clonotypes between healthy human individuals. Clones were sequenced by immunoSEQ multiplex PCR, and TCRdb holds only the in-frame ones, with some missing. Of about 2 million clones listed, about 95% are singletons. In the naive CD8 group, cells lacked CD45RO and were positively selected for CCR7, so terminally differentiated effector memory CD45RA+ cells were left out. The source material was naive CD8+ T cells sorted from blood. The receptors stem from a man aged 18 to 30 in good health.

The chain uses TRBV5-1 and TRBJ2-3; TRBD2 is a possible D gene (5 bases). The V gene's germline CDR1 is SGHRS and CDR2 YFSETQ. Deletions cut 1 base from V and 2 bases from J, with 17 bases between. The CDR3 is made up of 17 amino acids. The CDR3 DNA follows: TGCGCCAGCAGCTTGTTAGGGCTAGCCGGAAACACAGATACGCAGTATTTT. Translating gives CASSLLGLAGNTDTQYF.

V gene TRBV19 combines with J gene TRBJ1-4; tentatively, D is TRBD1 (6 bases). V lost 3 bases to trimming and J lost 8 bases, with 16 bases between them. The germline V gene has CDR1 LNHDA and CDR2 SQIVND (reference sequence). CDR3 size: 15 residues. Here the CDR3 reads CASSILGGSKEKLFF. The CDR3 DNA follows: TGTGCCAGTAGTATTCTGGGGGGCTCGAAGGAAAAACTGTTTTTT.

The CDR3 coding sequence is TGTGCCAGCACCTACGACAGGGGAACAGATACGCAGTATTTT. Residues: CASTYDRGTDTQYF. V and J are TRBV2 and TRBJ2-3; 8 nucleotides align to TRBD1. Germline trimming cut 7 bases from V and 3 bases from J; bases unmatched to any gene: 6. Germline V gene sequence: CDR1 SNHLY, CDR2 FYNNEI. This CDR3 has 14 amino acids.

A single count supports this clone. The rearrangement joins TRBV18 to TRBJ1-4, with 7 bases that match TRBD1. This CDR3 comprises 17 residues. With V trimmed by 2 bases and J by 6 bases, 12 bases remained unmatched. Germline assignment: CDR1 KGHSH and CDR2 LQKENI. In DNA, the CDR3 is TGTGCCAGCTCACCAGAACAGGGGTTAGACCCTGATGAAAAACTGTTTTTT. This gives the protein CASSPEQGLDPDEKLFF.

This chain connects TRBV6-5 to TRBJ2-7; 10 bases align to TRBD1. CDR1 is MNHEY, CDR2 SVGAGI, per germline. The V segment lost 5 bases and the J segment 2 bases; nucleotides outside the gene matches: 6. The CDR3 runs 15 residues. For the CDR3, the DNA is TGTGCCAGCAGTCCCTGGGACAGGGGACCCTACGAGCAGTACTTC. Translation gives CASSPWDRGPYEQYF.

CDR3 bases: TGTGCCATCAGTAAGGGACTAGCGGGGGGACAAGAGACCCAGTACTTC. This codes for CAISKGLAGGQETQYF. The V and J genes are TRBV10-3 and TRBJ2-5; 15 bases fit TRBD2. The CDR3 consists of 16 residues. From germline, CDR1 is ENHRY and CDR2 SYGVKD. The J segment lost 2 bases and the V segment lost 5 bases, leaving 3 bases of the junction unmatched.

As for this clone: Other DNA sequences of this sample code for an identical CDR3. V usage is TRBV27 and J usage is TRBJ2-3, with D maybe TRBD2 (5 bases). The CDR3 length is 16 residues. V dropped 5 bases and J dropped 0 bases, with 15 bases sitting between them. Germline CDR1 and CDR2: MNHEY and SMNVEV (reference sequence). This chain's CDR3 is CASSLSPGLSTDTQYF. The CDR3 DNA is TGTGCCAGCAGTCTCTCCCCCGGACTCAGCACAGATACGCAGTATTTT.